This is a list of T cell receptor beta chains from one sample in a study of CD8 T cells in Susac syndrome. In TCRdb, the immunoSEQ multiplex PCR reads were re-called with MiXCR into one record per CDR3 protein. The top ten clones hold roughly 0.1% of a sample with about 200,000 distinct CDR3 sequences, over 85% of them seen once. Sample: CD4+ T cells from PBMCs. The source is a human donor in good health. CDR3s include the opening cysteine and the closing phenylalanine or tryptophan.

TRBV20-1 CSARERTLAGVTQYF
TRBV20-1 CSAEDGSGRNEQFF
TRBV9 CASSVTGQETQYF
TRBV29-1 CSVARGAGTDTQYF
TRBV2 CASREDDSTDTQYF
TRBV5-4 CASSLGSETQYF
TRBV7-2 CASSLRGSEQETQYF
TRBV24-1 CATSDRKGQGAYNEQFF
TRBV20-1 CSARDFRGTQYF
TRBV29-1 CSGRLGNTGELFF
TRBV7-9 CASSSGLAGVYNEQFF
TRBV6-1 CASSEATGPLGRPQYF
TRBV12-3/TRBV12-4 CASSYWGTQYF
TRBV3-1 CASSPRRGVSEAFF
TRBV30 CAWSTGTGRYF
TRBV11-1 CASSLAARVFLSSYNEQFF
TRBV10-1 CASSGGRLSLDEQYF
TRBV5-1 CASSFTSGGADTQYF
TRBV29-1 CSASRTAMNTEAFF
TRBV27 CASSYRQGVDYGYTF
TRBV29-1 CSVVLARSSYNEQFF
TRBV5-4 CASSLGAATNTEAFF
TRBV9 CASSASDGALSNQPQHF
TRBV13 CASSLGGRYGNQPQHF
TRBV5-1 CASSLEPAAPYGYTF
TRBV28 CASSPRTSGKEQFF
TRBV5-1 CASSYDGETQYF
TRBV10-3 CAISESLGTDNSPLHF
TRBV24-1 CATSWGGGGETQYF
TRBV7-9 CASSLRTGANHEQYF
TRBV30 CAWSFESSYNEQFF
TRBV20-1 CSATSPGSETQYF
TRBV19 CASSRTGTGTDGYTF
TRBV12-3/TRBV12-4 CASSLGQKETQYF
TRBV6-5 CASTAGGPDTQYF
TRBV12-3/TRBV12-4 CASSLHEQFF
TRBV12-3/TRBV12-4 CASSLGTWDEQFF
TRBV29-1 CSVSLGDEKLFF
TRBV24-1 CATSDTLEDTQYF
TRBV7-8 CASSPDSPYTQYF
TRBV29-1 CSVALLGGRDTQYF
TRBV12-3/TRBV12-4 CASSLRSEGGYTF
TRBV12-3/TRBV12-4 CASSFGRASNEQFF